This T cell receptor beta chain was captured in a study of blood T cells in healthy people across ages (dated by TCRdb to 2013 to 2016). For the wider study: Template switching captured roughly one uniquely barcoded TCR beta cDNA molecule per two T cells in model experiments. For two donors (one aged 18 to 30 and one aged 80 or older), the study analyzed two additional independent replicas of 1 million unique cDNA reads from the same blood draw. Age-related changes in TCR beta repertoire diversity were measured in the study by deep sequencing normalized with unique cDNA molecular identifiers. Donors of different ages were randomly distributed across sequencing lanes to avoid experimental bias. The donors were divided into four age groups: young (average around 16 years), middle-aged (approximately 39), aged (around 67) and long-lived (about 90). Overall study results and their limits: Bulk unsorted PBMC profiling prevented conclusive comparison of naive and antigen-experienced compartments. Compared with the aged group, the long-lived group had more naive CD4+ T cells, fewer expanded clones and increased TCR diversity, a pattern suggesting age selection. Total diversity estimates from one million sequenced T cells were considered lower bounds and underestimates. Observed TCR beta diversity correlated strongly with the percentage of naive T cells measured by flow cytometry. Observed TCR beta diversity per million T cells fell roughly linearly with age, and a significant reduction was already apparent by age approximately 40. The CMV infection status of donors was not known, potentially confounding age-related changes in expanded clonotypes.

The donors were some 36 Caucasian individuals from Russia, aged about 6 to 100 years, who were systemically healthy. Each donor gave ten milliliters of peripheral blood, collected into EDTA-treated Vacutainer tubes. PBMCs were isolated by Ficoll-Paque density-gradient centrifugation, with at least 6 million obtained per sample. Trizol reagent was used to extract total RNA from PBMCs, with at least 5 micrograms per sample. For every donor, flow cytometry on a PBMC aliquot measured the percentage of naive CD45RAhigh/CD27high T cells. The CDR3 contains 14 residues, cysteine and phenylalanine counted. Here the CDR3 DNA is all that survives: 42 bases in frame from base 1. Based on the germline V gene (reference sequence), the CDR1 and CDR2 sequences are LNHDA and SQIVND. The junction carries 9 bases between V and J, which are trimmed by 2 bases and 2 bases respectively. A note on this clonotype: The specificity of this receptor is unknown. No base qualities exist here, and no much larger clone lies one base off it.

Libraries were built with 5' RACE. TCRdb names Illumina HiSeq 2500 as the instrument used. A second roughly 7 to 11 cycle PCR used a sample-barcoded 5' primer and a J-beta primer mix. A unique molecular identifier was introduced onto each TCR beta cDNA molecule by a template-switch 5' adaptor carrying 12 random nucleotides. Each sample yielded at least 2.5 million CDR3-containing paired-end reads. First-strand cDNA was synthesized from all RNA with the Mint cDNA synthesis kit, primed by a TRBC-specific oligonucleotide. All cDNA was treated with uracil-DNA glycosylase and then went through a first 18-cycle PCR with the universal primers M1SS and BC2_uni_R. Per the authors' processing: Normalization of each sample was performed by random selection of 1 million high-quality reads, each carrying a distinct molecular identifier. Reads with shared molecular identifiers were discarded instead of being binned into consensus sequences. MiTCR, run with a Q25 quality threshold and the strictest error-elimination algorithm, handled CDR3 identification, clonotype clustering and error correction. A nonparametric unseen species model with Euler transformation was used to estimate lower-bound total TCR beta diversity. Starting from the raw public reads, TCRdb applied fastp trimming at Q25, assembled clones with MiXCR and retained in-frame beta chains. Rows merge per CDR3 protein into single entries with the most common DNA and genes. These V and J calls are TCRdb output, not the study's own analysis. In this sample the table shows hundreds of thousands of distinct CDR3 sequences, 22% of which occur a single time. Around 22% of the sample comes from the top ten.

The receptor chain draws on TRBV19 and TRBJ1-1, and the D gene may be TRBD1, 6 bases matching. Sample: blood. This sequence was found in a man in his 70s in good health. The nucleotide sequence is given as TGTGCCAGTAGTATAAACAGGGTAAACACTGAAGCTTTCTTT. This sequence encodes CASSINRVNTEAFF.